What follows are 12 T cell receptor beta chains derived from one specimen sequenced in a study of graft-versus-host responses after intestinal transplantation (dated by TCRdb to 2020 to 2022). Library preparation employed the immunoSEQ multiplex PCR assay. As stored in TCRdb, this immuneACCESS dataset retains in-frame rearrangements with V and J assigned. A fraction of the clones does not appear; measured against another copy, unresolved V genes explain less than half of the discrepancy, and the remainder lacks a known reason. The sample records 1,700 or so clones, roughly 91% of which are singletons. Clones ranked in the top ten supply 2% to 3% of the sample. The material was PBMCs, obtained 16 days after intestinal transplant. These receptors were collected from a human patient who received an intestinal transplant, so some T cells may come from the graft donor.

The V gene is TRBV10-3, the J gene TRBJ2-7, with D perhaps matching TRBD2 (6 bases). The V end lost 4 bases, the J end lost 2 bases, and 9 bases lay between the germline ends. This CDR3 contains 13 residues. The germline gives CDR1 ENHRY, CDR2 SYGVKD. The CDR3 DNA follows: TGTGCCATCAGTGGGGCGGGGCCCTACGAGCAGTACTTC. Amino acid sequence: CAISGAGPYEQYF.

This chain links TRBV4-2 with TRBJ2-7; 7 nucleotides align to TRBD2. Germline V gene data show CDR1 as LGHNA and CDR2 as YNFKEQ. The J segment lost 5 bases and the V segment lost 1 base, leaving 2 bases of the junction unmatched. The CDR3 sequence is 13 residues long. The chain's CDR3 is CASSQVTSNEQYF. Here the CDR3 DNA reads TGTGCCAGCAGCCAAGTGACTAGCAACGAGCAGTACTTC.

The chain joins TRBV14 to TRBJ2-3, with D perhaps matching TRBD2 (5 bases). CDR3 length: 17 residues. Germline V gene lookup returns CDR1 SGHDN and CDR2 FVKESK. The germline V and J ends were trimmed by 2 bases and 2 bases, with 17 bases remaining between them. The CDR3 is CASSQRFTWEPTDTQYF. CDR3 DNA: TGTGCCAGCAGCCAAAGATTCACTTGGGAGCCCACAGATACGCAGTATTTT.

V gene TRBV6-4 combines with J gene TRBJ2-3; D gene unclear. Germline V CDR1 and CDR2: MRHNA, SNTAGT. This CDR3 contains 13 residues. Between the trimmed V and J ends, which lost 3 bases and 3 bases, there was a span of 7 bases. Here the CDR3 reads CASSDGPTDTQYF. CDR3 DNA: TGTGCCAGCAGTGATGGGCCTACAGATACGCAGTATTTT.

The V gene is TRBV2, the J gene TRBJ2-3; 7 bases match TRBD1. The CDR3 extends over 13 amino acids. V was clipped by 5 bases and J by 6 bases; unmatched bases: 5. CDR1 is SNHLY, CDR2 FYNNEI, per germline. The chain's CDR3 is CASSSDRADTQYF. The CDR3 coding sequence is TGTGCCAGCAGTTCCGACAGGGCCGATACGCAGTATTTT.

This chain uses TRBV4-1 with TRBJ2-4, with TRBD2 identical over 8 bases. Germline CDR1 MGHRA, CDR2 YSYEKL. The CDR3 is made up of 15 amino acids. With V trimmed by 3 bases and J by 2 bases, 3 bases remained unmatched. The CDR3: CASSQGLVPKNIQYF. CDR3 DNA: TGCGCCAGCAGCCAGGGACTAGTACCCAAAAACATTCAGTACTTC.

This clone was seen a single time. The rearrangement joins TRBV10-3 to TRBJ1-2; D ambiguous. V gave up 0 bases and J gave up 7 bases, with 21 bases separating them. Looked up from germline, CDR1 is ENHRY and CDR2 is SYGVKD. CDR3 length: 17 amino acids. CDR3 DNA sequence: TGTGCCATCAGTGAGTCGCCCCGGGAGCTTAAATACGCTGGCTACACCTTC. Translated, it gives CAISESPRELKYAGYTF.

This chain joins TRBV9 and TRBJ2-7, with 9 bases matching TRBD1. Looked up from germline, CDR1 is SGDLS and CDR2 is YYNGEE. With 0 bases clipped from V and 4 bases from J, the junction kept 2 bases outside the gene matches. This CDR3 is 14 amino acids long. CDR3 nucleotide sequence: TGTGCCAGCAGCGTAGCGACAGGGGGGTACGAGCAGTACTTC. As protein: CASSVATGGYEQYF.

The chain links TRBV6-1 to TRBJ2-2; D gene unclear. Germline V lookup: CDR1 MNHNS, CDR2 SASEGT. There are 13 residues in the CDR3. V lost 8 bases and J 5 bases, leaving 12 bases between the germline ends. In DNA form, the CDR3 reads TGTGCCAGCGGGAAGAGACTGACCGGGGAGCTGTTTTTT. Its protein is CASGKRLTGELFF.

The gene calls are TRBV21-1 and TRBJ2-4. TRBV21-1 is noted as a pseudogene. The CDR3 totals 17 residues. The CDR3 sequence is CASSLKVATARKNIQYF. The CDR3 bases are TGTGCCAGCAGTTTAAAGGTAGCTACAGCAAGAAAAAACATTCAGTACTTC.

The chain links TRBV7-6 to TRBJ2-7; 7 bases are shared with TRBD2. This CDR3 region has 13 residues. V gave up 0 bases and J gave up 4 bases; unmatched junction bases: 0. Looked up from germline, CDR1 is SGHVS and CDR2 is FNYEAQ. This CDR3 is CASSLAGGYEQYF. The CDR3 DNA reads TGTGCCAGCAGCTTAGCGGGGGGGTACGAGCAGTACTTC.

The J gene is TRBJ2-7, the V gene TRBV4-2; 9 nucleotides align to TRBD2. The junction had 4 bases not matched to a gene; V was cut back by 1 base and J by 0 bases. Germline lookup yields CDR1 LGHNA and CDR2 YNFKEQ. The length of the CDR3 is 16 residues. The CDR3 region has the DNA TGTGCCAGCAGCCAAGCCGAGACTAGCGGCTCCTACGAGCAGTACTTC. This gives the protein CASSQAETSGSYEQYF.